The next 10 T cell receptor beta chains were all read from a single sample in a study of blood T cell repertoires in COVID-19. Data came from immunoSEQ multiplex PCR; TCRdb stores just in-frame clones and leaves some out. The data show some 99,000 clones, around nine tenths seen once. The sample comprised peripheral blood. The receptors come from a human donor with COVID-19, enrolled during active disease. The donor label of this sample is uncertain.

This chain links TRBV9 with TRBJ1-2; 11 bases align to TRBD1. This CDR3 has 16 residues. V trimming: 4 bases; J trimming: 4 bases; junction bases outside the gene matches: 9. Per the germline V gene, CDR1 is SGDLS and CDR2 is YYNGEE. The CDR3 DNA reads as TGTGCCAGCAGCCCAGGAGGGACAGGGGGAGGCTATGGCTACACCTTC. Translating it yields CASSPGGTGGGYGYTF.

CDR3 nucleotides: TGTGCCAGCACCCCCTTCTCTGGAAACACCATATATTTT. Amino acid sequence: CASTPFSGNTIYF. V and J are TRBV7-2 and TRBJ1-3; no reliable D call. Germline V gene lookup returns CDR1 SGHTA and CDR2 FQGNSA. The CDR3 totals 13 residues. The V gene lost 7 bases and the J gene lost 0 bases, with 7 bases spanning the gap. The variable domain in full, completed from reference TRBV7-2 and TRBJ1-3, reads GAGVSQSPSNKVTEKGKDVELRCDPISGHTALYWYRQSLGQGLEFLIYFQGNSAPDKSGLPSDRFSAERTGGSVSTLTIQRTQQEDSAVYLCASTPFSGNTIYFGEGSWLTVV.

The CDR3 nucleotides read TGCGCCAGCAGCTTTCTCCGGGACACCTATGAGCAGTTCTTC. Translating it yields CASSFLRDTYEQFF. The genes are TRBV5-1 and TRBJ2-1, with D maybe TRBD1 (6 bases). Looked up from germline, CDR1 is SGHRS and CDR2 is YFSETQ. This CDR3 has 14 residues. Trimming left V 2 bases short and J 8 bases short, with 14 bases between.

The chain couples TRBV5-1 to TRBJ1-1; D call uncertain. CDR3 length: 14 residues. Trimming took 2 bases from V and 5 from J, leaving 13 bases between them. CDR1 is SGHRS and CDR2 is YFSETQ in the germline V gene. DNA for the CDR3: TGCGCCAGCAGCTTAAGGCCGAGGGAAACTGAAGCTTTCTTT. Translating it yields CASSLRPRETEAFF.

This clone showed up just a few times. The rearrangement uses TRBV11-2 and TRBJ2-7, with 8 bases that match TRBD2. There are 19 residues in the CDR3. CDR1 and CDR2 from the germline V gene are SGHAT and FQNNGV. J lost 4 bases, V lost 5 bases, and 22 bases had no gene match. The CDR3 nucleotides read TGTGCCAGCAGCCACACGTCTCCAGGACTAGCTTACGTTCCGTACGAGCAGTACTTC. Amino acid sequence: CASSHTSPGLAYVPYEQYF.

CDR3 in DNA: TGTGCCAGCAGCTTCACAGGGACCTCACCCCTCCACTTT. It translates to CASSFTGTSPLHF. The V gene is TRBV7-9, the J gene TRBJ1-6, with a tentative D call TRBD1 (6 bases). Trimming took 3 bases from V and 10 from J, leaving 10 bases between them. This CDR3 region has 13 residues. CDR1 and CDR2 (germline): SEHNR, FQNEAQ (reference sequence).

This clone is a singleton in its sample. The V gene is TRBV7-2, the J gene TRBJ2-5, with 7 bases aligning to TRBD2. The trim removed 6 bases at V and 2 bases at J, leaving 18 bases unmatched. Germline CDR1 SGHTA, CDR2 FQGNSA. This CDR3 is 18 amino acids long. This CDR3 is CASSFRTRRLARQETQYF. The DNA of the CDR3 is TGTGCCAGCAGTTTTAGAACTAGGCGACTAGCTCGTCAAGAGACCCAGTACTTC. Based on the CDR3 plus reference TRBV7-2 and TRBJ2-5, the full variable domain is GAGVSQSPSNKVTEKGKDVELRCDPISGHTALYWYRQSLGQGLEFLIYFQGNSAPDKSGLPSDRFSAERTGGSVSTLTIQRTQQEDSAVYLCASSFRTRRLARQETQYFGPGTRLLVL.

The rearrangement joins TRBV6-6 to TRBJ1-5, with D tentatively TRBD1 (6 bases). Germline V CDR1 and CDR2: MNHNY, SVGAGI (reference sequence). This CDR3 region has 14 residues. Deletions cut 4 bases from V and 2 bases from J, with 9 bases between. The CDR3 loop reads CASSLRQGNQPQHF. For the CDR3, the DNA is TGTGCCAGCAGTTTACGACAGGGCAATCAGCCCCAGCATTTT.

The rearrangement uses TRBV5-5 and TRBJ2-1, with a tentative D call TRBD1 (6 bases). Germline-derived CDR1 and CDR2 are SGHKS and YYEKEE (reference sequence). This CDR3 region has 18 residues. The V and J ends lost 4 bases and 3 bases respectively, with 23 bases between them. The CDR3 DNA reads as TGTGCCAGCAGCCAACAAGTGGACAGAATGTCCTTCTACAATGAGCAGTTCTTC. Its translation: CASSQQVDRMSFYNEQFF.

This sequence joins TRBV9 and TRBJ1-1, with a possible D match to TRBD1 (5 bases). Germline-derived CDR1 and CDR2 are SGDLS and YYNGEE. The CDR3 is 15 amino acids. Trimming took off 3 bases at V and 2 bases at J, with 14 bases between the two ends. CDR3 residues: CASSAPGGVNTEAFF. DNA for the CDR3: TGTGCCAGCAGCGCCCCGGGGGGGGTTAACACTGAAGCTTTCTTT.